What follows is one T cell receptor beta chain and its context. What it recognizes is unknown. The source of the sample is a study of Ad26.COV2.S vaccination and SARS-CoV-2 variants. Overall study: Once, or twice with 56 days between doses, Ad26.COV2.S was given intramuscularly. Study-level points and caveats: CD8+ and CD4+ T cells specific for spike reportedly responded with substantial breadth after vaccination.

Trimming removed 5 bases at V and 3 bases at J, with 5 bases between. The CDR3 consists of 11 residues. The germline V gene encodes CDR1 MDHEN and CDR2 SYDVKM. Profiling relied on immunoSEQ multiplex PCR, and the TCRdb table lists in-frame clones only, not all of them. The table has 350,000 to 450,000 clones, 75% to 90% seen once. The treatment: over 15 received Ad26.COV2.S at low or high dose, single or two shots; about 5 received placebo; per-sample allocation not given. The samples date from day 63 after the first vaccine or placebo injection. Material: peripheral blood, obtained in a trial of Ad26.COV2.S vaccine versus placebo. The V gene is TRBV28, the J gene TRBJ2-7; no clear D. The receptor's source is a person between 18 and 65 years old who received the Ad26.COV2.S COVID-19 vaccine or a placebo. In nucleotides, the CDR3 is TGTGCCAGCAGTCACCACTACGAGCAGTACTTC. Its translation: CASSHHYEQYF.